A single sample gave rise to the 25 T cell receptor beta chains below, sequenced in a study of vaccination effects on CD4 cells after COVID-19 (dated by TCRdb to between 2021 and 2022). After approximately eleven days of culture, CD4+ T cells were isolated with the EasySep CD4+ T cell isolation kit. Library prep was done by the immunoSEQ multiplex PCR assay. Drawn from immuneACCESS, this table holds only the in-frame rearrangements with V and J called that TCRdb kept. Clones are partly lost; checked studies trace under half to an unresolved V gene and leave the rest unexplained. Recorded for this sample are 45,000 to 60,000 clones; about 83% of them occurred a single time. In total, the top ten clones hold less than 4% of the sample. These TCRs' antigens remain unknown. The source material was CD4+ T cells from PBMCs cultured without peptide, sampled before COVID-19 vaccination. The receptors shown here come from a human donor who received a COVID-19 vaccine.

The chain employs TRBV5-1 and TRBJ1-5; D is uncertain. The CDR3 has 14 amino acids. V dropped 0 bases and J dropped 6 bases, with 10 bases sitting between them. Germline V gives CDR1 SGHRS, CDR2 YFSETQ. DNA of the CDR3: TGCGCCAGCAGCTTGGAGGGTCTGAGTCAGCCCCAGCATTTT. This codes for CASSLEGLSQPQHF.

This clone appeared once. V gene TRBV6-1 combines with J gene TRBJ1-4, with D tentatively TRBD1 (6 bases). Germline V lookup: CDR1 MNHNS, CDR2 SASEGT. Trimming took 2 bases from V and 4 from J, leaving 17 bases between them. The CDR3 spans 17 residues. The CDR3 loop reads CASSERFRTEFNEKLFF. CDR3 DNA: TGTGCCAGCAGTGAACGCTTCCGGACAGAATTTAATGAAAAACTGTTTTTT.

The J gene is TRBJ1-4, the V gene TRBV6-1, with a tentative D call TRBD1 (6 bases). The CDR3 contains 16 residues. Looked up from germline, CDR1 is MNHNS and CDR2 is SASEGT. Trimming took off 2 bases at V and 0 bases at J, with 10 bases between the two ends. CDR3 in DNA: TGTGCCAGCAGTGAAAGGGGGGCTGCAACTAATGAAAAACTGTTTTTT. Translating it yields CASSERGAATNEKLFF.

J is TRBJ2-6 and V is TRBV19; weak D call: TRBD1 (6 bases). The germline V and J ends were trimmed by 6 bases and 0 bases, with 15 bases remaining between them. Germline V gene sequence: CDR1 LNHDA, CDR2 SQIVND (reference sequence). CDR3 size: 17 residues. The CDR3 DNA sequence: TGTGCCAGTAGCAGCAGGGGTCTAACCTCTGGGGCCAACGTCCTGACTTTC. Its protein product is CASSSRGLTSGANVLTF.

CDR3 coding DNA: TGTGCCAGCAGTGTCAGACACACCGGGGAGCTGTTTTTT. Amino acid sequence: CASSVRHTGELFF. The genes are TRBV2 and TRBJ2-2; no reliable D call. The CDR3 is made up of 13 amino acids. Trimming took off 4 bases at V and 3 bases at J, with 6 bases between the two ends. CDR1 SNHLY and CDR2 FYNNEI come from the germline V gene.

The V gene is TRBV7-2, the J gene TRBJ2-2; 14 bases align to TRBD2. Trimming took 4 bases from V and 4 from J; bases not matched to a gene: 2. Per germline, CDR1 SGHTA and CDR2 FQGNSA. CDR3 length equals 16 residues. CDR3 in DNA: TGTGCCAGCAGCTCGGGACTAGCGGGGGTCACCGGGGAGCTGTTTTTT. Its protein is CASSSGLAGVTGELFF. Full variable domain (outside the CDR3, taken from reference TRBV7-2 and TRBJ2-2): GAGVSQSPSNKVTEKGKDVELRCDPISGHTALYWYRQSLGQGLEFLIYFQGNSAPDKSGLPSDRFSAERTGGSVSTLTIQRTQQEDSAVYLCASSSGLAGVTGELFFGEGSRLTVL.

This clone turned up a few times. The gene calls are TRBV6-4 and TRBJ2-7; 7 bases map to TRBD1. Germline trimming cut 2 bases from V and 1 base from J; bases unmatched to any gene: 8. This CDR3 is built from 16 residues. Per germline, CDR1 MRHNA and CDR2 SNTAGT. This CDR3 reads CASSDPRQGSSYEQYV. The CDR3 DNA follows: TGTGCCAGCAGTGACCCGAGACAGGGTAGTTCCTACGAGCAGTACGTC.

Note on this clone: This same CDR3 is encoded by further DNA sequences in the sample. The chain employs TRBV3-1 (or the pseudogene TRBV3-2) and TRBJ1-2, with a possible D match to TRBD1 (5 bases). This CDR3 comprises 14 residues. The germline gives CDR1 LGHDT, CDR2 YNNKEL (reference sequence). Deletions cut 1 base from V and 4 bases from J, with 10 bases between. CDR3 protein: CASSQVGGFYGYTF. The CDR3 bases are TGTGCCAGCAGCCAAGTCGGGGGGTTCTATGGCTACACCTTC.

The chain recombines TRBV2 with TRBJ2-7; D may be TRBD2 (5 bases). The germline V gene has CDR1 SNHLY and CDR2 FYNNEI. V lost 6 bases and J lost 3, with 9 bases in between. CDR3 size: 12 residues. CDR3 residues: CASRIGSYEQYV. Written as DNA, the CDR3 is TGTGCCAGCAGAATTGGGAGCTACGAGCAGTACGTC.

The chain uses TRBV24-1 and TRBJ2-5; 7 bases match TRBD1. V trimming: 5 bases; J trimming: 2 bases; junction bases outside the gene matches: 4. CDR3 size: 14 residues. The germline V gene has CDR1 KGHDR and CDR2 SFDVKD. CDR3 region: CATSGATGQETQYF. DNA of the CDR3: TGTGCCACCAGTGGCGCGACAGGGCAAGAGACCCAGTACTTC.

The chain carries TRBV7-3 and TRBJ2-2, with no clear D. The V end lost 5 bases, the J end lost 1 base, and 17 bases lay between the germline ends. The CDR3 consists of 17 residues. CDR1 and CDR2 (germline): SGHTA, FQGTGA. The CDR3 loop is CASSPFRGDRNTGELFF. As DNA, the CDR3 is TGTGCCAGCAGCCCCTTTCGCGGTGATCGGAACACCGGGGAGCTGTTTTTT.

V gene TRBV25-1 combines with J gene TRBJ1-2; 7 nucleotides match TRBD1. The germline CDR1 and CDR2 sequences are MGHDK and SYGVNS. V lost 9 bases and J lost 3; bases outside the gene matches: 10. The CDR3 has 14 amino acids. CDR3 protein: CARERTGDHYGYTF. The CDR3 coding sequence is TGTGCCAGAGAGAGGACAGGCGATCACTATGGCTACACCTTC.

This clone was found a few times. The rearrangement joins TRBV18 to TRBJ2-2, with 12 bases fitting TRBD1. The CDR3 runs to 17 residues. V was clipped by 0 bases and J by 5 bases; unmatched bases: 4. Germline CDR1 and CDR2: KGHSH and LQKENI. CDR3 residues: CASSPPGTGGWTGELFF. In nucleotides, the CDR3 is TGTGCCAGCTCACCACCGGGGACAGGGGGCTGGACCGGGGAGCTGTTTTTT.

With regard to this clone: An end of the junction differs from the germline gene, which may be a read error. The chain uses TRBV24-1 and TRBJ2-5; D is unclear. The CDR3 has 15 residues. Germline V gene data show CDR1 as KGHDR and CDR2 as SFDVKD. The CDR3 DNA sequence: TGTGTCACCAGTGACACCATGGGGTCCAAAGAGACCCAGTACTTC. The encoded protein is CVTSDTMGSKETQYF.

This clone was recorded only once. This chain links TRBV7-9 with TRBJ2-1, with 9 bases identical to TRBD2. V was clipped by 2 bases and J by 7 bases; unmatched bases: 6. The CDR3 loop spans 15 amino acids. Germline V gives CDR1 SEHNR, CDR2 FQNEAQ (reference sequence). CDR3 in amino acids: CASSLRVAGVNEQFF. CDR3 DNA: TGTGCCAGCAGCTTAAGGGTAGCGGGGGTGAATGAGCAGTTCTTC.

This chain joins TRBV6-6 and TRBJ2-1; D might be TRBD2 (6 bases). CDR3 size: 14 residues. Trimming shortened V by 6 bases and J by 5 bases, and 14 bases separated the two germline ends. Germline CDR1 reads MNHNY; CDR2 reads SVGAGI (reference sequence). The CDR3 here is CASSQRAGHNEQFF. The DNA for the CDR3 is TGTGCCAGCAGCCAGCGGGCGGGCCACAATGAGCAGTTCTTC.

The chain couples TRBV9 to TRBJ2-3; no firm D call. The CDR3 runs to 14 residues. In germline, CDR1 is SGDLS, CDR2 YYNGEE. The ends were cut back, 0 bases at V and 0 bases at J, with 5 bases in the middle. CDR3: CASSVVGSTDTQYF. In DNA form, the CDR3 reads TGTGCCAGCAGCGTAGTGGGGAGCACAGATACGCAGTATTTT.

This clone was seen just once. CDR3 in amino acids: CASSELAGAPDTQYF. DNA for the CDR3: TGTGCCAGCAGTGAACTAGCGGGGGCCCCCGATACGCAGTATTTT. This chain links TRBV2 with TRBJ2-3; 10 nucleotides agree with TRBD2. Unmatched junction bases numbered 5, after V lost 2 bases and J lost 6 bases. The CDR3 has 15 residues. The germline V gene has CDR1 SNHLY and CDR2 FYNNEI.

The chain links TRBV20-1 to TRBJ2-5; D unclear. This CDR3 has 11 amino acids. The V end was cut by 8 bases, the J end by 2 bases, with 9 bases between. The germline CDR1 and CDR2 sequences are DFQATT and SNEGSKA (reference sequence). The CDR3 spells CSSGIQETQYF. The CDR3 region has the DNA TGCAGTTCAGGTATACAAGAGACCCAGTACTTC.

The genes are TRBV6-5 and TRBJ2-1; 8 bases line up with TRBD2. The germline CDR1 and CDR2 sequences are MNHEY and SVGAGI. The CDR3 consists of 15 residues. The V gene end was trimmed by 8 bases and the J gene end by 8 bases; junction bases not matched to a gene: 14. In nucleotides, the CDR3 is TGTGCCAGCGGGGGCTGGCGGGGGGCCGTCTATGAGCAGTTCTTC. Its translation is CASGGWRGAVYEQFF.

This clone occurred once. V and J are TRBV4-1 and TRBJ1-6, with unresolved D. This CDR3 comprises 16 residues. With 7 bases removed from V and 3 bases from J, the gap between germline ends came to 16 bases. The germline V gene has CDR1 MGHRA and CDR2 YSYEKL. CDR3 sequence: CASTPRPNDYNSPLHF. The CDR3 DNA follows: TGCGCCAGCACGCCGAGACCGAATGACTATAATTCACCCCTCCACTTT.

The chain uses TRBV27 and TRBJ1-1, with D possibly matching TRBD1 (5 bases). Trimming removed 4 bases from V and 2 bases from J, with 17 bases in between. This CDR3 has 16 residues. From germline, CDR1 is MNHEY and CDR2 SMNVEV (reference sequence). CDR3 amino acids: CASSSMVGAGNTEAFF. DNA for the CDR3: TGTGCCAGCAGTTCAATGGTTGGGGCCGGAAACACTGAAGCTTTCTTT.

The chain uses TRBV7-2 and TRBJ2-5; D possibly corresponds to TRBD1 (6 bases). The V gene's germline CDR1 is SGHTA and CDR2 FQGNSA. V lost 5 bases and J 3 bases, leaving 10 bases between the germline ends. The CDR3 has 13 residues. The CDR3 loop is CASSPNREETQYF. The CDR3, as DNA: TGTGCCAGCAGCCCGAACAGGGAAGAGACCCAGTACTTC.

The chain has TRBV4-1 and TRBJ2-3; D may correspond to TRBD1 or TRBD2 (7 bases each). V was cut by 1 base and J by 4 bases, with 21 bases left in between. The CDR3 has 18 amino acids. Germline loops: CDR1 MGHRA, CDR2 YSYEKL. The CDR3, as DNA: TGCGCCAGCAGCCAAGCGACTATCAGGGGGGGATCAGCAGATACGCAGTATTTT. Its protein product is CASSQATIRGGSADTQYF.

Concerning this clone itself: In the same sample, other DNA sequences code for this CDR3. The chain combines TRBV5-4 with TRBJ2-5; D gene unclear. The length of the CDR3 is 13 residues. Trimming shortened V by 0 bases and J by 1 base, and 4 bases separated the two germline ends. Per germline, CDR1 SGHNT and CDR2 YYREEE (reference sequence). This CDR3 is CASSLGLQETQYF. The CDR3 nucleotides read TGTGCCAGCAGCTTGGGGCTCCAAGAGACCCAGTACTTC.